The 24 T cell receptor beta chains presented below share a single source sample, sequenced in a study of blood T cell repertoires in COVID-19. Clones were read by immunoSEQ multiplex PCR, and TCRdb kept only the in-frame ones, dropping some. The sample holds 350,000 to 400,000 clones, roughly 90% seen once. The sequenced material came from PBMCs or T cells enriched from blood (not recorded which). These receptors were collected from a woman aged 40 to 55 who had been exposed to COVID-19.

The genes are TRBV6-2 or TRBV6-3 and TRBJ2-7; TRBD1 matches 8 bases. There are 16 residues in the CDR3. The germline gives CDR1 MNHEY, CDR2 SVGEGT. V was pared by 0 bases and J by 2 bases, with 6 bases of the junction left unmatched. CDR3 loop: CASSYSPADRAYEQYF. CDR3 DNA sequence: TGTGCCAGCAGTTACTCCCCGGCGGACAGGGCCTACGAGCAGTACTTC.

This chain links TRBV19 with TRBJ2-3; the D gene is possibly TRBD1 (6 bases). The CDR3 consists of 15 residues. CDR1 and CDR2 (germline): LNHDA, SQIVND (reference sequence). The V and J ends lost 8 bases and 7 bases respectively, with 22 bases between them. The CDR3 spells CASEHRDKRSHTQYF. In DNA form, the CDR3 reads TGTGCCAGTGAACACCGGGACAAGAGAAGTCATACGCAGTATTTT.

The rearrangement links TRBV7-2 to TRBJ1-6; 7 nucleotides agree with TRBD1. The ends lost 5 bases at V and 7 bases at J; junction bases unmatched: 5. CDR1 is SGHTA, CDR2 FQGNSA, per germline. The CDR3 runs 14 residues. CDR3 nucleotides: TGTGCCAGCAGCCCTGGGACAGCGAATTCACCCCTCCACTTT. Amino acids: CASSPGTANSPLHF.

The chain joins TRBV15 to TRBJ1-1; TRBD1 matches 7 bases. Germline CDR1 is LNHNV and CDR2 is YYDKDF (reference sequence). The ends lost 5 bases at V and 4 bases at J; junction bases unmatched: 7. The CDR3 is made up of 14 amino acids. CDR3 bases: TGTGCCACCAGCGTACAGGGGCAGGGCACTGAAGCTTTCTTT. Translated: CATSVQGQGTEAFF.

The chain couples TRBV5-6 to TRBJ1-2; possibly TRBD1 for D (5 bases). Germline values: CDR1 SGHDT, CDR2 YYEEEE. V lost 1 base and J lost 2, with 12 bases in between. The CDR3 sequence is 15 residues long. The CDR3 DNA follows: TGTGCCAGCAGCTTGTGGGCAGGGTCGAACTATGGCTACACCTTC. Translating gives CASSLWAGSNYGYTF.

This clone was seen once. This chain connects TRBV3-1 (or the pseudogene TRBV3-2) to TRBJ2-1; no clear D gene. The V gene's germline CDR1 is LGHDT and CDR2 YNNKEL (reference sequence). CDR3 length equals 13 residues. Trimming shortened V by 3 bases and J by 8 bases, and 11 bases separated the two germline ends. For the CDR3, the DNA is TGTGCCAGCAGCCAGAGCCCTCCCTATGAGCAGTTCTTC. As protein: CASSQSPPYEQFF.

This chain links TRBV7-2 with TRBJ2-5, with TRBD2 identical over 7 bases. The germline V gene encodes CDR1 SGHTA and CDR2 FQGNSA. Unmatched junction bases numbered 11, after V lost 4 bases and J lost 0 bases. This CDR3 comprises 17 residues. The CDR3 DNA sequence: TGTGCCAGCAGCTCTTACCCCGGGACTACATACCAAGAGACCCAGTACTTC. Its protein is CASSSYPGTTYQETQYF. Full variable domain (rest looked up from reference TRBV7-2 and TRBJ2-5): GAGVSQSPSNKVTEKGKDVELRCDPISGHTALYWYRQSLGQGLEFLIYFQGNSAPDKSGLPSDRFSAERTGGSVSTLTIQRTQQEDSAVYLCASSSYPGTTYQETQYFGPGTRLLVL.

A single count supports this clone. This chain uses TRBV2 with TRBJ1-4; 9 positions match TRBD1. J lost 6 bases, V lost 8 bases, and 4 bases had no gene match. This CDR3 contains 13 residues. Germline V gives CDR1 SNHLY, CDR2 FYNNEI. CDR3 loop: CASGQGRYEKLFF. For the CDR3, the DNA is TGTGCCAGCGGACAGGGGAGATATGAAAAACTGTTTTTT.

V usage is TRBV5-3 and J usage is TRBJ1-2; 9 nucleotides agree with TRBD1. TRBV5-3 is known as an ORF, though its function is uncertain. This CDR3 is 16 amino acids long. With V trimmed by 3 bases and J by 7 bases, 13 bases remained unmatched. The CDR3 nucleotides read TGTGCCAGAAGCTCTCGGCCCCCCTACAGGGGGCCTGGCTACACCTTC. Amino acid sequence: CARSSRPPYRGPGYTF.

This CDR3 is CAWNRVGGELFF. CDR3 DNA sequence: TGTGCCTGGAATCGGGTCGGCGGGGAGCTGTTTTTT. This chain joins TRBV30 and TRBJ2-2; D not resolved. Between the trimmed V and J ends, which lost 4 bases and 7 bases, there was a span of 10 bases. Germline lookup yields CDR1 GTSNPN and CDR2 SVGIG (reference sequence). The CDR3 runs 12 residues.

The rearrangement links TRBV28 to TRBJ2-1; 9 bases are a match to TRBD2. This CDR3 region has 14 residues. V gave up 7 bases and J gave up 9 bases; unmatched junction bases: 10. CDR1 and CDR2 from the germline V gene are MDHEN and SYDVKM. Here the CDR3 DNA reads TGTGCCAGCAAGGGGCTAGCGGGATTCGCTGAGCAGTTCTTC. Its protein product is CASKGLAGFAEQFF.

The V and J genes are TRBV7-2 and TRBJ1-6, with TRBD1 identical over 8 bases. CDR1 SGHTA and CDR2 FQGNSA come from the germline V gene. The CDR3 spans 14 residues. The junction had 7 bases not matched to a gene; V was cut back by 6 bases and J by 9 bases. CDR3 region: CASRRQGTRSPLHF. The DNA for the CDR3 is TGTGCCAGCAGACGACAGGGGACGCGTTCACCCCTCCACTTT.

The V call is TRBV7-8, the J call TRBJ1-5; TRBD1 matches at 8 bases. Germline CDR1 SGHVS, CDR2 FQNEAQ. V lost 5 bases and J lost 4; bases outside the gene matches: 13. The CDR3 totals 17 residues. This CDR3 is CASSANSGGERNQPQHF. CDR3 nucleotide sequence: TGTGCCAGCAGCGCGAACTCAGGGGGCGAGCGGAATCAGCCCCAGCATTTT.

The V call is TRBV7-3, the J call TRBJ2-3, with TRBD1 matching 8 bases. The junction had 7 bases not matched to a gene; V was cut back by 8 bases and J by 6 bases. CDR1 and CDR2 from the germline V gene are SGHTA and FQGTGA. The CDR3 covers 13 residues. The CDR3 sequence is CASGRQGFDTQYF. The CDR3, as DNA: TGTGCCAGCGGGCGACAGGGGTTCGATACGCAGTATTTT.

The chain is built from TRBV4-1 and TRBJ2-7; TRBD1 matches 8 bases. CDR3 size: 14 residues. Germline V gene data show CDR1 as MGHRA and CDR2 as YSYEKL. The V and J ends lost 0 bases and 9 bases, in that order; junction bases with no gene match: 7. The CDR3 here is CASSQDPRQGWQYF. The CDR3 DNA follows: TGCGCCAGCAGCCAAGATCCCCGACAGGGGTGGCAGTACTTC.

CDR3: CASSAWTGGNSNQPQHF. The CDR3 DNA reads TGTGCCAGCAGCGCGTGGACAGGGGGGAATAGCAATCAGCCCCAGCATTTT. The J gene is TRBJ1-5, the V gene TRBV5-8, with TRBD1 matching over 10 bases. Germline CDR1 and CDR2: SGHTS and YDEGEE. Trimming at V came to 4 bases and at J to 0 bases, leaving 7 bases not matched to a gene. This CDR3 is built from 17 residues.

This rearrangement joins TRBV30 to TRBJ2-7; TRBD1 aligns across 8 bases. The CDR3 length is 13 residues. Germline V gene data show CDR1 as GTSNPN and CDR2 as SVGIG (reference sequence). The junction had 2 bases not matched to a gene; V was cut back by 3 bases and J by 1 base. CDR3 loop: CAWSRDRSYEQYF. The CDR3 DNA reads as TGTGCCTGGAGCCGGGACAGGTCCTACGAGCAGTACTTC.

This chain uses TRBV19 with TRBJ2-7; D perhaps matches TRBD2 (5 bases). In germline, CDR1 is LNHDA, CDR2 SQIVND (reference sequence). The CDR3 runs 14 residues. V shed 3 bases and J shed 2 bases, with 11 bases lying between them. CDR3 coding DNA: TGTGCCAGTAGTATTAGCGCACAAACCTACGAGCAGTACTTC. This sequence encodes CASSISAQTYEQYF.

The chain links TRBV7-9 to TRBJ1-2, with 7 positions matching TRBD1. This CDR3 is built from 12 residues. V shed 5 bases and J 11 bases; nucleotides not matched to a gene: 8. Germline assignment: CDR1 SEHNR and CDR2 FQNEAQ (reference sequence). As DNA, the CDR3 is TGTGCCAGCAGCCCCGTGGACAGGAATTACACCTTC. Protein: CASSPVDRNYTF.

In DNA form, the CDR3 reads TGTGCCTGGACGGGGACTATGAACACTGAAGCTTTCTTT. This encodes CAWTGTMNTEAFF. This chain uses TRBV30 with TRBJ1-1; D is perhaps TRBD1 (5 bases). The V and J ends lost 4 bases and 0 bases respectively, with 9 bases between them. Germline assignment: CDR1 GTSNPN and CDR2 SVGIG (reference sequence). CDR3 length equals 13 residues.

The chain is built from TRBV3-1 (or the pseudogene TRBV3-2) and TRBJ1-2; D is uncertain. CDR1 LGHDT and CDR2 YNNKEL come from the germline V gene (reference sequence). The CDR3 runs to 13 residues. Trimming shortened V by 4 bases and J by 8 bases, and 14 bases separated the two germline ends. This CDR3 reads CASSRMRVGGYTF. CDR3 nucleotide sequence: TGTGCCAGCAGCCGCATGCGGGTGGGAGGCTACACCTTC.

V and J are TRBV24-1 and TRBJ1-4, with TRBD1 identical over 7 bases. Germline trimming cut 5 bases from V and 7 bases from J; bases unmatched to any gene: 9. Germline V gene sequence: CDR1 KGHDR, CDR2 SFDVKD. This CDR3 has 15 residues. CDR3 sequence (DNA): TGTGCCACCAGTGCCTCCGGGCAGGGGGGTGAAAAACTGTTTTTT. Encoded protein: CATSASGQGGEKLFF.

This clone was seen repeatedly, ten times or more. This chain joins TRBV5-4 and TRBJ2-7, with D tentatively TRBD2 (5 bases). Germline V gene data show CDR1 as SGHNT and CDR2 as YYREEE (reference sequence). The germline V and J ends were trimmed by 3 bases and 2 bases, with 12 bases remaining between them. The CDR3 length is 14 residues. In DNA, the CDR3 is TGTGCCAGCAGCTCAAAGACTAACACCTACGAGCAGTACTTC. Protein product: CASSSKTNTYEQYF.

The genes are TRBV7-3 and TRBJ2-7, with D maybe TRBD2 (6 bases). The CDR3 extends over 15 amino acids. The germline V gene has CDR1 SGHTA and CDR2 FQGTGA. V gave up 0 bases and J gave up 6 bases, with 15 bases separating them. The CDR3 DNA reads TGTGCCAGCAGCTTAACTGGGACTTCTCTGACCGAGCAGTACTTC. Translation gives CASSLTGTSLTEQYF.